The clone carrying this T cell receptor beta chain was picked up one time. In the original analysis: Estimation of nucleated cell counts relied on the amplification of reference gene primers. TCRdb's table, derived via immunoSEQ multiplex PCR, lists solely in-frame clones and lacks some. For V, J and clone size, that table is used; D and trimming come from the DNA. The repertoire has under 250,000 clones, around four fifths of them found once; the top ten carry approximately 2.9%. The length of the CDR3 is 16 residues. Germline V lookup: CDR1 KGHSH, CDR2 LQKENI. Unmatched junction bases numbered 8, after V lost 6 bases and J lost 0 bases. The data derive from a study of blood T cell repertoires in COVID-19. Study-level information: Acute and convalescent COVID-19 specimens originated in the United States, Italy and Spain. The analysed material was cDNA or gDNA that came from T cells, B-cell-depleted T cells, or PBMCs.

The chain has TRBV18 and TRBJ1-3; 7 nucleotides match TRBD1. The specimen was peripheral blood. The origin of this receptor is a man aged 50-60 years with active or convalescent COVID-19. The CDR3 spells CASSTTGALSGNTIYF. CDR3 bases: TGTGCCAGCTCGACCACAGGGGCCCTCTCTGGAAACACCATATATTTT. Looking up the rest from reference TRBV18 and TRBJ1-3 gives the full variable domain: NAGVMQNPRHLVRRRGQEARLRCSPMKGHSHVYWYRQLPEEGLKFMVYLQKENIIDESGMPKERFSAEFPKEGPSILRIQQVVRGDSAAYFCASSTTGALSGNTIYFGEGSWLTVV.